This record looks at one T cell receptor (beta chain) sequence and its context. The sample comes from a study of cytomegalovirus exposure and HLA in healthy donors. It was with 60 Vbeta and 13 Jbeta primers that the PCR ran. Only in-frame clones appear in the TCRdb table, and some are missing; sequencing was by immunoSEQ multiplex PCR. Its listing shows 100,000 to 150,000 clones. Sequencing was performed on PBMCs. The clonotype comes from a man under 40 in good health and CMV-seronegative.

CDR3 sequence reads: CASRGQVKQFF. The CDR3 nucleotides are TGTGCCAGTAGGGGACAGGTCAAGCAGTTCTTC. The chain combines TRBV19 with TRBJ2-1; 8 nucleotides line up with TRBD1. Per germline, CDR1 LNHDA and CDR2 SQIVND (reference sequence). CDR3 length: 11 residues. The V segment lost 6 bases and the J segment 11 bases; nucleotides outside the gene matches: 3.